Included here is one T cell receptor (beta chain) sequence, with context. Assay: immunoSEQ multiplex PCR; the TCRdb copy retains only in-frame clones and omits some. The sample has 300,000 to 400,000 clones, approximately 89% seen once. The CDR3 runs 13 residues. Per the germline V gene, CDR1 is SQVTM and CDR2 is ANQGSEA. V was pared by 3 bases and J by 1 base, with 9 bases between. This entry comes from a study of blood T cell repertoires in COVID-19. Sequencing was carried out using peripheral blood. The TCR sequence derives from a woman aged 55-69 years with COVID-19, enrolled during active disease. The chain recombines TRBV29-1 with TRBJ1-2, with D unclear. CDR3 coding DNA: TGCAGCGTTGATAGTCCGTTTAACTATGGCTACACCTTC. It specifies CSVDSPFNYGYTF.